This TCR beta chain is drawn from a study of cytomegalovirus exposure and HLA in healthy donors. General study points: Per a prior analysis, the majority of TCR beta V segments were productive roughly 90% or roughly 30% of the time.

Both 60 Vbeta primers and 13 Jbeta primers went into the PCR. The method was immunoSEQ multiplex PCR; TCRdb's version includes in-frame clones alone and lacks a portion of them. The data show around 200,000 clones, less than 85% seen once. Germline CDR1 SEHNR, CDR2 FQNEAQ (reference sequence). V lost 4 bases to trimming and J lost 4 bases; unmatched junction nucleotides: 14. The CDR3 loop spans 19 amino acids. Note on this clone: Its antigen is not known.

J is TRBJ2-1 and V is TRBV7-9; 12 nucleotides align to TRBD2. This receptor was obtained from a girl aged 2-10 years in good health and CMV-seronegative. Sequencing input: PBMCs. The CDR3 reads CASSSDRRLAGAPYNEQFF. DNA of the CDR3: TGTGCCAGCAGCTCCGACCGTAGACTAGCGGGGGCGCCGTACAATGAGCAGTTCTTC. The complete variable domain, with remaining parts taken from reference TRBV7-9 and TRBJ2-1, reads DTGVSQNPRHKITKRGQNVTFRCDPISEHNRLYWYRQTLGQGPEFLTYFQNEAQLEKSRLLSDRFSAERPKGSFSTLEIQRTEQGDSAMYLCASSSDRRLAGAPYNEQFFGPGTRLTVL.